Listed here is a single TCR beta chain. A sample-barcoded 5' primer and a J-beta primer mix were used in a second PCR of about 6 to 12 cycles. TCRdb passed the 5' RACE reads through MiXCR, listing each CDR3 protein once. The data show hundreds of thousands of distinct CDR3 sequences, with 58% seen just once and 30% to 45% held by the top ten. This entry belongs to a study of blood T cells in healthy people across ages. V shed 6 bases and J shed 8 bases, with 25 bases lying between them. Looked up from germline, CDR1 is SQVTM and CDR2 is ANQGSEA. CDR3 length equals 15 residues. This sequence was found in a man between 60 and 75 years old in good health. This rearrangement joins TRBV29-1 to TRBJ1-2; D unresolved. Material for sequencing was blood. DNA of the CDR3: TGCAGCGTACCGCCTCGTCTGGTAGAAGTGAACGGCTACACCTTC. Amino acid sequence: CSVPPRLVEVNGYTF.